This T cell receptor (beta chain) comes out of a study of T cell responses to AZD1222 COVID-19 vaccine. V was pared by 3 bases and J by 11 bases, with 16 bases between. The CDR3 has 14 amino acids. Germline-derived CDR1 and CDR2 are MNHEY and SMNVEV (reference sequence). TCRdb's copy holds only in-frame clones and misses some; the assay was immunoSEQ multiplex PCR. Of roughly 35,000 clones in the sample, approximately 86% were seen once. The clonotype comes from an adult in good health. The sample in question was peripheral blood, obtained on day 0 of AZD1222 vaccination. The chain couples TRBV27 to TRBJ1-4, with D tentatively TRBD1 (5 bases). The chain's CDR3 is CASSFGQGPTKLFF. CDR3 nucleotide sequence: TGTGCCAGCAGTTTTGGGCAGGGCCCTACTAAACTGTTTTTT.